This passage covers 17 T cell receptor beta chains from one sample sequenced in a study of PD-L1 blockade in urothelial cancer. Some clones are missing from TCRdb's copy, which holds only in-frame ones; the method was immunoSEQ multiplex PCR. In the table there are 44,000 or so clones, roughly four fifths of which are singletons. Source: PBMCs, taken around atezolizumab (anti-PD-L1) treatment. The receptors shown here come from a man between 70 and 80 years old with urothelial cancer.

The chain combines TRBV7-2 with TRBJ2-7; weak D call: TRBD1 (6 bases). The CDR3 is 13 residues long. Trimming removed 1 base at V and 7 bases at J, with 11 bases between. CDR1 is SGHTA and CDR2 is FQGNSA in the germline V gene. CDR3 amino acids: CASSLVTGQEQYF. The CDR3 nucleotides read TGTGCCAGCAGCTTAGTGACAGGCCAAGAGCAGTACTTC.

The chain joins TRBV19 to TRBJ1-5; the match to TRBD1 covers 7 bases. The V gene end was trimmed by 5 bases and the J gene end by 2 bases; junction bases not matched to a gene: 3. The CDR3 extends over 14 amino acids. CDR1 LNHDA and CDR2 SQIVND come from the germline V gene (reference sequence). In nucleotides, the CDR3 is TGTGCCAGTAGTTTAACAGGGGGCAATCAGCCCCAGCATTTT. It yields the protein CASSLTGGNQPQHF. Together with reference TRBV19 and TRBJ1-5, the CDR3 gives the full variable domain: DGGITQSPKYLFRKEGQNVTLSCEQNLNHDAMYWYRQDPGQGLRLIYYSQIVNDFQKGDIAEGYSVSREKKESFPLTVTSAQKNPTAFYLCASSLTGGNQPQHFGDGTRLSIL.

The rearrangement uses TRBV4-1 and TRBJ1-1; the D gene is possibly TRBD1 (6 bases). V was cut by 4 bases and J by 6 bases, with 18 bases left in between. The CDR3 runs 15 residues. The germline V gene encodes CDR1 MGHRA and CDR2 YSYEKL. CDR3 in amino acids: CASSRLSDRSSEAFF. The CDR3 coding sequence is TGCGCCAGCAGCCGATTAAGCGACAGGAGTTCTGAAGCTTTCTTT.

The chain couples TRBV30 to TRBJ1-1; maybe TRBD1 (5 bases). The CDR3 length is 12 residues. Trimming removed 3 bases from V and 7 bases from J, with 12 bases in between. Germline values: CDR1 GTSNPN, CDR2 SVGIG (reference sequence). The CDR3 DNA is TGTGCCTGGAGCAGACAGAGTGGTGAAGCTTTCTTT. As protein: CAWSRQSGEAFF.

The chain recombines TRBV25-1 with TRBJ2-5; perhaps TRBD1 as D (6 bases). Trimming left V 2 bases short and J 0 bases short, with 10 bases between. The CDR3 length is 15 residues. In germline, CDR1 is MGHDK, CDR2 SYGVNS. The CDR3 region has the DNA TGTGCCAGCAGTGAACCGAGGGGGTACCAAGAGACCCAGTACTTC. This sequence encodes CASSEPRGYQETQYF.

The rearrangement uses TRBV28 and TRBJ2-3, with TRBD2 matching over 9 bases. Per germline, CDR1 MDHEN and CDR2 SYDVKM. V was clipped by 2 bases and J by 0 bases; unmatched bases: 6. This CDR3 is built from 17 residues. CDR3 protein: CASSLAASGASTDTQYF. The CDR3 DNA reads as TGTGCCAGCAGTTTAGCCGCTAGCGGGGCTAGCACAGATACGCAGTATTTT.

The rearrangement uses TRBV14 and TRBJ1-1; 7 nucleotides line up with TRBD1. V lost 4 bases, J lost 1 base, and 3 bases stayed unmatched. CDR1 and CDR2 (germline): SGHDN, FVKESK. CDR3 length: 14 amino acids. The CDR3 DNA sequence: TGTGCCAGCAGCCCGGGACAGAGGAACACTGAAGCTTTCTTT. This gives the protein CASSPGQRNTEAFF. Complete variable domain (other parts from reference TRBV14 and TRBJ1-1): EAGVTQFPSHSVIEKGQTVTLRCDPISGHDNLYWYRRVMGKEIKFLLHFVKESKQDESGMPNNRFLAERTGGTYSTLKVQPAELEDSGVYFCASSPGQRNTEAFFGQGTRLTVV.

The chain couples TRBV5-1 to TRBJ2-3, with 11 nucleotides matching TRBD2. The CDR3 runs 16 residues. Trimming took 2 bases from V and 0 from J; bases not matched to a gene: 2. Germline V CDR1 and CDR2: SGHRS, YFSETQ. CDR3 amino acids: CASSFGTSGSTDTQYF. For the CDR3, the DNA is TGCGCCAGCAGCTTCGGGACTAGCGGAAGCACAGATACGCAGTATTTT.

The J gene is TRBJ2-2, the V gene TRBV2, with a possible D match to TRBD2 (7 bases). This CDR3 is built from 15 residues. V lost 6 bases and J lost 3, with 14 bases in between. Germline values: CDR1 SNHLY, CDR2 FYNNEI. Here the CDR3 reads CASRVQGGDTGELFF. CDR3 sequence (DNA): TGTGCCAGCAGGGTACAGGGAGGGGACACCGGGGAGCTGTTTTTT. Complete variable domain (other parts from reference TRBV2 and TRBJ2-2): EPEVTQTPSHQVTQMGQEVILRCVPISNHLYFYWYRQILGQKVEFLVSFYNNEISEKSEIFDDQFSVERPDGSNFTLKIRSTKLEDSAMYFCASRVQGGDTGELFFGEGSRLTVL.

The CDR3 DNA reads as TGCGCCAGCAGCTTGGATGGGGCCCGGCGTGGTGAGCTGTTTTTT. This gives the protein CASSLDGARRGELFF. The chain combines TRBV5-1 with TRBJ2-2; a weak D match, TRBD1 (5 bases). The CDR3 has 15 residues. Germline assignment: CDR1 SGHRS and CDR2 YFSETQ. V dropped 0 bases and J dropped 11 bases, with 17 bases sitting between them.

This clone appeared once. The CDR3 coding sequence is TGTGCCAGTAGTACGACTTTAGTGGAGGTCTACAATGAGCAGTTCTTC. Translation gives CASSTTLVEVYNEQFF. The chain recombines TRBV19 with TRBJ2-1; the D gene is possibly TRBD2 (5 bases). V gave up 4 bases and J gave up 3 bases, with 16 bases separating them. The CDR3 length is 16 residues. Germline lookup yields CDR1 LNHDA and CDR2 SQIVND (reference sequence).

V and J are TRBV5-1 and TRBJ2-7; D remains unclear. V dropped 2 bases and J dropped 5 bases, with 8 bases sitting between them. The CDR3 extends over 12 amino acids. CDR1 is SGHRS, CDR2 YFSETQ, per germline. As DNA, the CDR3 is TGCGCCAGCAGCTTAATTGAGGACGAGCAGTACTTC. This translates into CASSLIEDEQYF.

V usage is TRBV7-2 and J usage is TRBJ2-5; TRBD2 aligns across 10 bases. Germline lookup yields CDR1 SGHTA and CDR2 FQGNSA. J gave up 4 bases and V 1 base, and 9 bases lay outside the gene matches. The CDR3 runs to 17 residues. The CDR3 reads CASSLVSSGGAGETQYF. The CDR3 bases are TGTGCCAGCAGCTTAGTTTCCAGCGGGGGGGCCGGAGAGACCCAGTACTTC.

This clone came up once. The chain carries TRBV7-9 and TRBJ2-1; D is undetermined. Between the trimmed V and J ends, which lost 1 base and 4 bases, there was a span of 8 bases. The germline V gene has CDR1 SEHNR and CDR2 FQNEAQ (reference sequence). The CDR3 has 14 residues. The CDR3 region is CASSLEPVYNEQFF. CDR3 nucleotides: TGTGCCAGCAGCTTAGAGCCGGTTTACAATGAGCAGTTCTTC.

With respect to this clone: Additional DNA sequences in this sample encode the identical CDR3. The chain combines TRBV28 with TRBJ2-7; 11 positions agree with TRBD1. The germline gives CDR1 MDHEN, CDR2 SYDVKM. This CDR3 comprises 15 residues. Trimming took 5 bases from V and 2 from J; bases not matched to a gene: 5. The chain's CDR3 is CASSAPGQGAYEQYF. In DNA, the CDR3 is TGTGCCAGCAGTGCCCCGGGACAGGGGGCCTACGAGCAGTACTTC.

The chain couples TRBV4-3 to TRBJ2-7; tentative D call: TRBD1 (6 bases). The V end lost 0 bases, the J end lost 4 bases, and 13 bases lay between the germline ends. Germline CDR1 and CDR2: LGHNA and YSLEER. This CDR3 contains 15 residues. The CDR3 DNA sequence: TGCGCCAGCAGCCAAGATCTCCTCACAGGGTACGAGCAGTACTTC. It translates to CASSQDLLTGYEQYF.

The CDR3 region is CASSFTGTRINYGYTF. CDR3 coding DNA: TGTGCCAGCAGCTTCACCGGGACAAGAATTAACTATGGCTACACCTTC. This rearrangement joins TRBV5-8 to TRBJ1-2, with a weak D call TRBD1 (6 bases). Trimming removed 2 bases at V and 1 base at J, with 15 bases between. Germline CDR1 SGHTS, CDR2 YDEGEE. The CDR3 has 16 amino acids.